This TCR beta chain came from a study of T cells in Graves' hyperthyroidism and ophthalmopathy. General study findings and limits: In the blood, most expanded thyroid clonotypes above 0.001 appeared as well.

The investigators amplified TCR beta CDR3 regions from RNA transcripts. TCR CDR3 regions were first amplified by RT-PCR with HTBI primers. One entry per CDR3 protein, called by TCRdb with MiXCR from the multiplex PCR reads. This sample has 34,000 or so distinct CDR3 sequences; roughly half occur once, and the top ten carry around a quarter. This clonotype turned up a few times. Its antigen is not identified. Fresh peripheral blood, around 10 ml, yielded the PBMCs. This TCR was sampled from a woman aged 40 to 49 with Graves' ophthalmopathy. Sample: blood.

The CDR3 here is CASRPSGRVGETQYF. In DNA form, the CDR3 reads TGTGCCAGCAGACCTAGCGGGAGAGTCGGGGAGACCCAGTACTTC. J is TRBJ2-5 and V is TRBV28; 10 bases line up with TRBD2. The V gene's germline CDR1 is MDHEN and CDR2 SYDVKM. V dropped 6 bases and J dropped 5; count of bases not matched to a gene: 9. The CDR3 runs 15 residues.